This T cell receptor (beta chain) appears in the sequencing data of a study of blood T cell repertoires in COVID-19. As for the study in general: The study drew acute and convalescent COVID-19 samples from the United States, Italy and Spain.

Across 24 US areas, participants ranged in age from 18 to 89 years. Participants reported their clinical history, and cohort assignment relied on those reports. The CDR3 extends over 14 amino acids. Germline V lookup: CDR1 SGHVS, CDR2 FQNEAQ. Trimming pared 5 bases from V and 1 base from J, leaving 11 bases between. The repertoire was sequenced with immunoSEQ multiplex PCR; TCRdb's copy has only in-frame clones and lacks some. The data contain over 250,000 clones, around 84% of them singletons. This chain joins TRBV7-8 and TRBJ1-2, with a tentative D call TRBD1 (6 bases). This TCR came from a man younger than 45 with acute COVID-19. Sequencing was carried out using PBMCs or T cells enriched from blood (not recorded which). CDR3 amino acids: CASSRRTVNYGYTF. The CDR3 coding sequence is TGTGCCAGCAGCCGTAGGACAGTTAACTATGGCTACACCTTC.